This entry lists 19 T cell receptor beta chains sequenced from one sample in a study of PD-1 blockade in mismatch repair-deficient tumors. TCRdb keeps only in-frame clones here, not all; method: immunoSEQ multiplex PCR. The table has approximately 20,000 clones, over 75% seen once. The sequenced sample was PBMCs, obtained 52 weeks after starting pembrolizumab. These receptors all come from an adult with mismatch repair-deficient cancer.

The chain links TRBV29-1 to TRBJ2-5, with TRBD1 identical over 9 bases. From germline, CDR1 is SQVTM and CDR2 ANQGSEA. The V and J ends lost 4 bases and 7 bases, in that order; junction bases with no gene match: 10. This CDR3 contains 14 residues. The CDR3 is CSVVGDREGATQYF. The CDR3 coding sequence is TGCAGCGTTGTCGGGGACAGGGAGGGCGCGACCCAGTACTTC.

Concerning this clone: An end of the junction does not agree with germline; a read error may underlie this. The chain couples TRBV30 to TRBJ1-1; D remains ambiguous. Germline V gene sequence: CDR1 GTSNPN, CDR2 SVGIG (reference sequence). The CDR3 is 13 amino acids. CDR3 loop: CVWSVLSTAEAFF. For the CDR3, the DNA is TGTGTCTGGAGTGTACTCTCTACAGCCGAAGCTTTCTTT.

V usage is TRBV25-1 and J usage is TRBJ1-5; a weak D match, TRBD1 (6 bases). This CDR3 region has 15 residues. Between the trimmed V and J ends, which lost 4 bases and 2 bases, there was a span of 12 bases. Germline lookup yields CDR1 MGHDK and CDR2 SYGVNS. The CDR3: CASSVGGAGNQPQHF. The DNA of the CDR3 is TGTGCCAGCAGTGTTGGGGGCGCGGGCAATCAGCCCCAGCATTTT.

This chain connects TRBV2 to TRBJ1-4; D is ambiguous. Trimming shortened V by 7 bases and J by 4 bases, and 10 bases separated the two germline ends. Germline lookup yields CDR1 SNHLY and CDR2 FYNNEI. CDR3 length: 13 amino acids. CDR3 bases: TGTGCCAGCATTAGACACATTAATGAAAAACTGTTTTTT. It codes for CASIRHINEKLFF.

This chain joins TRBV23-1 and TRBJ1-1; D is possibly TRBD1 (5 bases). TRBV23-1 has ORF status, its function being uncertain. The CDR3 consists of 15 residues. Trimming cost V 0 bases and J 1 base, with 9 bases left between them. Here the CDR3 DNA reads TGCGCCAGCAGTCAATCGAACAGGAAGAACACTGAAGCTTTCTTT. Its protein is CASSQSNRKNTEAFF.

The chain is built from TRBV18 and TRBJ2-7, with 7 nucleotides matching TRBD1. Germline CDR1 KGHSH, CDR2 LQKENI. Losses at the gene ends were 3 bases for V and 4 bases for J; bases not matched to a gene: 12. The CDR3 has 16 amino acids. In DNA form, the CDR3 reads TGTGCCAGCTCACCTAGACAGGGATCAACTTCTTACGAGCAGTACTTC. As protein: CASSPRQGSTSYEQYF.

V is TRBV19 and J is TRBJ1-2; TRBD1 is a possible D gene (6 bases). The germline V and J ends were trimmed by 5 bases and 2 bases, with 12 bases remaining between them. The CDR3 loop spans 14 amino acids. In germline, CDR1 is LNHDA, CDR2 SQIVND (reference sequence). CDR3 in amino acids: CASSPGHINYGYTF. The CDR3, as DNA: TGTGCCAGTAGTCCGGGACACATCAACTATGGCTACACCTTC.

The chain recombines TRBV7-3 with TRBJ2-7; 7 bases align to TRBD1. CDR3 size: 14 residues. Germline CDR1 is SGHTA and CDR2 is FQGTGA. The V gene end was trimmed by 5 bases and the J gene end by 5 bases; junction bases not matched to a gene: 9. The CDR3 loop reads CASSAQTGLHEQYF. DNA of the CDR3: TGTGCCAGCAGCGCGCAGACAGGGCTGCACGAGCAGTACTTC.

The chain links TRBV7-3 to TRBJ2-3; D may be TRBD2 (6 bases). V lost 11 bases and J 4 bases, leaving 16 bases between the germline ends. Germline loops: CDR1 SGHTA, CDR2 FQGTGA. The CDR3 is made up of 13 amino acids. CDR3 amino acids: CAVLLGGADTQYF. The CDR3 DNA reads TGTGCCGTTCTCCTCGGGGGAGCAGATACGCAGTATTTT.

The rearrangement links TRBV28 to TRBJ1-1; 9 bases fit TRBD1. V shed 7 bases and J 4 bases; nucleotides not matched to a gene: 10. The CDR3 contains 15 residues. Per the germline V gene, CDR1 is MDHEN and CDR2 is SYDVKM. The CDR3 loop reads CASTPTGQGVTEAFF. CDR3 sequence (DNA): TGTGCCAGCACCCCGACGGGACAGGGTGTCACTGAAGCTTTCTTT.

This sequence joins TRBV5-1 and TRBJ2-7; 14 nucleotides line up with TRBD2. The CDR3 runs 16 residues. V lost 3 bases, J lost 4 bases, and 6 bases stayed unmatched. CDR1 and CDR2 (germline): SGHRS, YFSETQ. CDR3 loop: CASSSTSGRGGYEQYF. CDR3 nucleotide sequence: TGCGCCAGCAGCTCGACTAGCGGGAGGGGTGGGTACGAGCAGTACTTC.

This clone was seen a handful of times. The genes are TRBV4-1 and TRBJ2-7; 9 bases are shared with TRBD1. The CDR3 has 15 amino acids. Looked up from germline, CDR1 is MGHRA and CDR2 is YSYEKL. J gave up 0 bases and V 3 bases, and 3 bases lay outside the gene matches. The DNA for the CDR3 is TGCGCCAGCAGCCAGCTGACAGGGGGCTCCTACGAGCAGTACTTC. This codes for CASSQLTGGSYEQYF.

In this sample, this clone turned up a few times. V and J are TRBV27 and TRBJ2-7; possible D gene TRBD2, 6 bases. The CDR3 contains 15 residues. V shed 5 bases and J shed 4 bases, with 18 bases lying between them. Germline V lookup: CDR1 MNHEY, CDR2 SMNVEV (reference sequence). The CDR3 bases are TGTGCCAGCAGTCCGGGACCGTTAGGAGGGTACGAGCAGTACTTC. Its translation: CASSPGPLGGYEQYF.

The gene calls are TRBV5-1 and TRBJ2-1; 9 bases line up with TRBD2. V lost 4 bases, J lost 3 bases, and 5 bases stayed unmatched. CDR3 length equals 15 residues. CDR1 is SGHRS, CDR2 YFSETQ, per germline. The chain's CDR3 is CASSRLAEVYNEQFF. Here the CDR3 DNA reads TGCGCCAGCAGCCGACTAGCGGAGGTCTACAATGAGCAGTTCTTC.

This clone appeared a single time. This chain uses TRBV10-1 with TRBJ1-1; 7 bases fit TRBD1. Germline CDR1 reads WNHNN; CDR2 reads SYGVQD (reference sequence). V dropped 4 bases and J dropped 4; count of bases not matched to a gene: 3. The CDR3 is made up of 13 amino acids. CDR3 region: CASSGQGPTEAFF. The CDR3 DNA follows: TGCGCCAGCAGTGGACAGGGACCCACTGAAGCTTTCTTT.

The chain couples TRBV6-1 to TRBJ1-4; tentatively, D is TRBD1 (6 bases). Per germline, CDR1 MNHNS and CDR2 SASEGT. The ends were cut back, 9 bases at V and 4 bases at J, with 9 bases in the middle. This CDR3 comprises 12 residues. The CDR3, as DNA: TGTGCCAGGACAGGACATAATGAAAAACTGTTTTTT. Translated: CARTGHNEKLFF.

The chain has TRBV28 and TRBJ2-7; D perhaps matches TRBD2 (7 bases). The CDR3 runs 15 residues. Germline assignment: CDR1 MDHEN and CDR2 SYDVKM. The V end lost 2 bases, the J end lost 2 bases, and 13 bases lay between the germline ends. The CDR3 DNA sequence: TGTGCCAGCAGTTTAGGGGGGGCGCGCCCCTACGAGCAGTACTTC. Protein product: CASSLGGARPYEQYF. The whole variable domain, remainder taken from reference TRBV28 and TRBJ2-7, is DVKVTQSSRYLVKRTGEKVFLECVQDMDHENMFWYRQDPGLGLRLIYFSYDVKMKEKGDIPEGYSVSREKKERFSLILESASTNQTSMYLCASSLGGARPYEQYFGPGTRLTVT.

The genes are TRBV27 and TRBJ2-1; tentatively, D is TRBD1 (5 bases). The ends were cut back, 2 bases at V and 6 bases at J, with 20 bases in the middle. CDR3 size: 17 residues. Germline CDR1 and CDR2: MNHEY and SMNVEV (reference sequence). The DNA for the CDR3 is TGTGCCAGCAGTTTAGACCCCCGCAGGGTCGGGTTCAATGAGCAGTTCTTC. Amino acid sequence: CASSLDPRRVGFNEQFF.

The chain combines TRBV30 with TRBJ2-1; 8 bases line up with TRBD1. The germline V gene encodes CDR1 GTSNPN and CDR2 SVGIG (reference sequence). Germline trimming cut 1 base from V and 6 bases from J; bases unmatched to any gene: 5. CDR3 length: 14 amino acids. In DNA form, the CDR3 reads TGTGCCTGGAGTGGGACAGGGAACGTCAATGAGCAGTTCTTC. This translates into CAWSGTGNVNEQFF. Based on the CDR3 plus reference TRBV30 and TRBJ2-1, the full variable domain is SQTIHQWPATLVQPVGSPLSLECTVEGTSNPNLYWYRQAAGRGLQLLFYSVGIGQISSEVPQNLSASRPQDRQFILSSKKLLLSDSGFYLCAWSGTGNVNEQFFGPGTRLTVL.